A single TCR beta chain is shown here with its context. There are 13 residues in the CDR3. The germline CDR1 and CDR2 sequences are MRHNA and SNTAGT. Trimming took off 6 bases at V and 9 bases at J, with 12 bases between the two ends. Produced via immunoSEQ multiplex PCR; TCRdb's table is partial and in-frame only. The data contain about 270,000 clones, 80% to 90% of them singletons. This record comes from a study of blood T cell repertoires in COVID-19. Study-level background: Spain, Italy and the United States supplied samples that represented acute and convalescent COVID-19. In each case, the material was cDNA or gDNA derived from T cells, B-cell-depleted T cells, or PBMCs.

The chain combines TRBV6-4 with TRBJ1-6, with a possible D match to TRBD1 (5 bases). The clonotype comes from a young woman who had recovered from COVID-19. Specimen: PBMCs or T cells enriched from blood (not recorded which). This CDR3 is CASSSRVSSPLHF. The CDR3 coding sequence is TGTGCCAGCAGCAGCAGGGTTTCTTCACCCCTCCACTTT.